One and the same sample provided the 10 T cell receptor beta chains below, sequenced in a study of blood T cell repertoires in COVID-19. Method: immunoSEQ multiplex PCR; TCRdb's copy keeps in-frame clones and lacks some. The data hold over 100,000 clones, with roughly 80% observed a single time. The source material was peripheral blood. All receptors derive from a woman aged 80 or over with active or convalescent COVID-19.

The chain uses TRBV27 and TRBJ2-4, with TRBD2 matching 8 bases. The CDR3 loop spans 17 amino acids. Germline V lookup: CDR1 MNHEY, CDR2 SMNVEV (reference sequence). J was trimmed by 1 base and V by 10 bases; bases with no gene match: 15. CDR3 region: CATRPTFSGVAKNIQYF. CDR3 sequence (DNA): TGTGCCACCCGACCTACCTTTAGCGGGGTGGCCAAAAACATTCAGTACTTC.

This clone has only a few counts. V usage is TRBV5-3 and J usage is TRBJ1-2, with a possible D match to TRBD1 (5 bases). TRBV5-3 is designated an ORF whose function remains uncertain. Trimming took off 0 bases at V and 8 bases at J, with 8 bases between the two ends. This CDR3 comprises 12 residues. The DNA of the CDR3 is TGTGCCAGAAGCTTGGGCAGGGCCGGCTACACCTTC. The encoded protein is CARSLGRAGYTF.

The rearrangement links TRBV27 to TRBJ1-3; 10 bases line up with TRBD1. Germline V gives CDR1 MNHEY, CDR2 SMNVEV (reference sequence). Unmatched junction bases numbered 7, after V lost 2 bases and J lost 0 bases. CDR3 size: 18 residues. DNA for the CDR3: TGTGCCAGCAGTTTAAACCGACAGGGGGCAAGCTCTGGAAACACCATATATTTT. This translates into CASSLNRQGASSGNTIYF.

The CDR3 region has the DNA TGTGCCAGCAACTTACAGGGGAAGGGAGGCGATCCCTATAATTCACCCCTCCACTTT. Its translation: CASNLQGKGGDPYNSPLHF. The genes are TRBV5-6 and TRBJ1-6; TRBD1 matches 7 bases. V lost 6 bases and J lost 2; bases outside the gene matches: 17. The V gene's germline CDR1 is SGHDT and CDR2 YYEEEE. The CDR3 consists of 19 residues. Full variable domain (outside the CDR3, taken from reference TRBV5-6 and TRBJ1-6): DAGVTQSPTHLIKTRGQQVTLRCSPKSGHDTVSWYQQALGQGPQFIFQYYEEEERQRGNFPDRFSGHQFPNYSSELNVNALLLGDSALYLCASNLQGKGGDPYNSPLHFGNGTRLTVT.

The rearrangement uses TRBV19 and TRBJ2-1; weak D call: TRBD2 (7 bases). Germline V gene sequence: CDR1 LNHDA, CDR2 SQIVND (reference sequence). The V end was cut by 3 bases, the J end by 0 bases, with 12 bases between. The length of the CDR3 is 16 residues. The CDR3 DNA is TGTGCCAGTAGTATGGGGGGGGGCTACTCCTACAATGAGCAGTTCTTC. Translation gives CASSMGGGYSYNEQFF.

This chain joins TRBV7-2 and TRBJ1-3; 7 bases map to TRBD1. The germline V gene encodes CDR1 SGHTA and CDR2 FQGNSA. The V gene end was trimmed by 5 bases and the J gene end by 7 bases; junction bases not matched to a gene: 8. The CDR3 totals 14 residues. CDR3 nucleotide sequence: TGTGCCAGCAGCCGGGACAGTGGAGTTAACACCATATATTTT. The encoded protein is CASSRDSGVNTIYF.

The chain recombines TRBV27 with TRBJ1-1; 12 nucleotides line up with TRBD1. The germline V gene encodes CDR1 MNHEY and CDR2 SMNVEV (reference sequence). The CDR3 is 17 amino acids. J lost 2 bases, V lost 6 bases, and 10 bases had no gene match. CDR3 region: CASRPGQGALANTEAFF. CDR3 in DNA: TGTGCCAGCAGGCCGGGACAGGGGGCGCTGGCCAACACTGAAGCTTTCTTT.

This clone has just one count. This rearrangement joins TRBV10-3 to TRBJ2-7; TRBD2 aligns across 10 bases. Germline V gives CDR1 ENHRY, CDR2 SYGVKD. The V gene end was trimmed by 6 bases and the J gene end by 0 bases; junction bases not matched to a gene: 8. CDR3 length: 16 residues. DNA of the CDR3: TGTGCCATCAGAAAAGCGAGCGGGAGGGACTCCTACGAGCAGTACTTC. Translating it yields CAIRKASGRDSYEQYF.

The chain uses TRBV6-1 and TRBJ1-4; TRBD1 might be the D (5 bases). Germline V CDR1 and CDR2: MNHNS, SASEGT. Trimming removed 2 bases at V and 0 bases at J, with 7 bases between. The CDR3 runs to 15 residues. The CDR3 sequence is CASSERGTTNEKLFF. The CDR3 DNA reads as TGTGCCAGCAGTGAAAGGGGTACAACTAATGAAAAACTGTTTTTT.

The CDR3 sequence is CASSLDGPYGYTF. The CDR3 nucleotides read TGCGCCAGCAGCTTGGACGGTCCCTATGGCTACACCTTC. The gene calls are TRBV5-1 and TRBJ1-2; D is undetermined. The CDR3 runs to 13 residues. Germline CDR1 and CDR2: SGHRS and YFSETQ. Trimming stripped 0 bases from V and 4 bases from J, with 7 bases between.